These 13 T cell receptor beta chains were sequenced from one sample in a study of tumor-infiltrating lymphocytes in oesophageal squamous cell carcinoma. TCRdb recomputed calls from the PCR reads with MiXCR, one row per CDR3 protein. The sample includes under 20,000 distinct CDR3 sequences, over 40% of them seen just once. The specimen was esophageal tumor tissue. The receptors stem from a male donor with esophageal squamous cell carcinoma.

This clonotype has more than one count but fewer than ten. The chain uses TRBV7-2 and TRBJ2-1; D is uncertain. Germline V gene lookup returns CDR1 SGHTA and CDR2 FQGNSA. CDR3 length: 15 residues. V lost 5 bases to trimming and J lost 3 bases, with 14 bases between them. The CDR3 sequence: CASSPDSTNYNEQFF. CDR3 DNA: TGTGCCAGCAGCCCAGACTCGACCAACTACAATGAGCAGTTCTTC. The whole variable domain, remainder taken from reference TRBV7-2 and TRBJ2-1, is GAGVSQSPSNKVTEKGKDVELRCDPISGHTALYWYRQSLGQGLEFLIYFQGNSAPDKSGLPSDRFSAERTGGSVSTLTIQRTQQEDSAVYLCASSPDSTNYNEQFFGPGTRLTVL.

This clonotype was observed many times. This chain connects TRBV7-3 to TRBJ2-5; 7 bases map to TRBD2. Gene TRBJ2-7 matches the end of the DNA better, so the J call may be wrong. The length of the CDR3 is 14 residues. Looked up from germline, CDR1 is SGHTA and CDR2 is FQGTGA. DNA of the CDR3: TGTGCCAGCAGCCCGATGGGGGGGGTCCACGAGCAGTACTTC. Its protein product is CASSPMGGVHEQYF.

The chain has TRBV6-5 and TRBJ2-1; 11 bases agree with TRBD1. TRBJ2-7 explains the end of the DNA better; the J call may be wrong. Germline CDR1 MNHEY, CDR2 SVGAGI. This CDR3 comprises 14 residues. CDR3 bases: TGTGCCAGCAGTGGACAGGGGGCAGGCTACGAGCAGTACTTC. Translation gives CASSGQGAGYEQYF.

Notes on this clonotype: The final CDR3 position lacks the conserved phenylalanine or tryptophan, pointing to a likely read error. It is unclear where the CDR3 begins or ends on the DNA, so no DNA is shown, and the CDR3 is as TCRdb lists it. This chain's CDR3 is CASRNGET. The rearrangement uses TRBV5-1 and TRBJ1-6. The V gene's germline CDR1 is SGHRS and CDR2 YFSETQ. Counting both end residues, the CDR3 totals 8 amino acids.

This rearrangement joins TRBV7-2 to TRBJ2-1; no definite D call. In germline, CDR1 is SGHTA, CDR2 FQGNSA. V was clipped by 1 base and J by 0 bases, with 7 bases between them. This CDR3 has 15 residues. The CDR3, as DNA: TGTGCCAGCAGCTTAGGGTGGAGCTCCTACAATGAGCAGTTCTTC. As protein: CASSLGWSSYNEQFF. Supplemented by reference TRBV7-2 and TRBJ2-1, the full variable domain reads GAGVSQSPSNKVTEKGKDVELRCDPISGHTALYWYRQSLGQGLEFLIYFQGNSAPDKSGLPSDRFSAERTGGSVSTLTIQRTQQEDSAVYLCASSLGWSSYNEQFFGPGTRLTVL.

This clonotype has only a few counts. The CDR3 loop reads CSARVGTAYQPQHF. The DNA for the CDR3 is TGCAGTGCTAGGGTAGGGACAGCTTATCAGCCCCAGCATTTT. This chain uses TRBV20-1 with TRBJ1-5; 7 bases align to TRBD1. This CDR3 region has 14 residues. The germline CDR1 and CDR2 sequences are DFQATT and SNEGSKA (reference sequence). Trimming removed 3 bases from V and 5 bases from J; junction bases left unmatched: 7.

V gene TRBV7-3 combines with J gene TRBJ2-1; 9 bases line up with TRBD2. V lost 5 bases to trimming and J lost 7 bases; unmatched junction nucleotides: 9. Germline loops: CDR1 SGHTA, CDR2 FQGTGA. The CDR3 is 15 amino acids. In DNA, the CDR3 is TGTGCCAGCAGCCCAGCGGGAGGAGGGATTAATGAGCAGTTCTTC. Translation: CASSPAGGGINEQFF.

This clonotype came up many times. The chain has TRBV7-2 and TRBJ2-1; TRBD1 matches 7 bases. TRBJ2-7 matches the DNA end more closely, so the J call is doubtful. Germline assignment: CDR1 SGHTA and CDR2 FQGNSA. The CDR3 runs 14 residues. The CDR3, as DNA: TGTGCCAGCAGCCGGGACAGAATTTCCGACGAGCAGTACTTC. It codes for CASSRDRISDEQYF.

The table lists this clonotype with many counts. The V gene is TRBV5-6, the J gene TRBJ2-7; 10 nucleotides match TRBD1. Germline V CDR1 and CDR2: SGHDT, YYEEEE. This CDR3 is built from 14 residues. J was trimmed by 4 bases and V by 5 bases; bases with no gene match: 6. CDR3 protein: CASSQGTGDYEQYF. CDR3 in DNA: TGTGCCAGCAGTCAAGGGACAGGGGATTACGAGCAGTACTTC.

The chain employs TRBV7-2 and TRBJ2-1; 11 bases agree with TRBD2. The CDR3 totals 19 residues. The germline V gene encodes CDR1 SGHTA and CDR2 FQGNSA. Trimming at V came to 7 bases and at J to 4 bases, leaving 18 bases not matched to a gene. DNA for the CDR3: TGTGCCAGCATGAAATCGTGGGGGGCTAGCGGGAGGAGGTACAATGAGCAGTTCTTC. This gives the protein CASMKSWGASGRRYNEQFF.

The chain recombines TRBV11-2 with TRBJ2-7, with D perhaps matching TRBD2 (6 bases). The closer fit of TRBJ2-5 to the DNA end suggests the J call may be wrong. The CDR3 is 14 amino acids. CDR1 is SGHAT, CDR2 FQNNGV, per germline. CDR3 protein: CASSSGLRQETQYF. CDR3 DNA sequence: TGTGCCAGCAGCTCAGGACTAAGGCAAGAGACCCAGTACTTC.

This clonotype was picked up one time. The CDR3 DNA reads as TGTGCCAGCAGTTACTCCGGGACAGACTACGAGCAGTACTTC. Translated, it gives CASSYSGTDYEQYF. This chain connects TRBV6-6 to TRBJ2-7; 7 bases fit TRBD1. After removal of 0 bases from V and 3 bases from J, the junction contained 2 bases not matched to a gene. The germline CDR1 and CDR2 sequences are MNHNY and SVGAGI (reference sequence). The CDR3 loop spans 14 amino acids.

V and J are TRBV6-1 and TRBJ2-6, with D tentatively TRBD2 (5 bases). The J call is uncertain, as TRBJ2-7 better fits the DNA end. The CDR3 contains 17 residues. Germline assignment: CDR1 MNHNS and CDR2 SASEGT. The CDR3 loop is CASSKAGGAANYNEQYF. In DNA, the CDR3 is TGTGCCAGCAGCAAGGCCGGTGGAGCGGCCAACTACAATGAGCAGTACTTC.